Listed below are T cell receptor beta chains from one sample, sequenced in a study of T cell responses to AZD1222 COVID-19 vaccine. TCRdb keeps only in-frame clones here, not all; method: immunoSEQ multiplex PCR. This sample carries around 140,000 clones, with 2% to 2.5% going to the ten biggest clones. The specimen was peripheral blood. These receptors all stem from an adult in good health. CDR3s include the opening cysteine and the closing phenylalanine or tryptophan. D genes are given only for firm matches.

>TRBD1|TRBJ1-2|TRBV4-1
TGCGCCAGCAGCCCCGACAGGGACTATGGCTACACCTTC
CASSPDRDYGYTF
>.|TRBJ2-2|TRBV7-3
TGTGCCAGCAGCCTGGGGGGATCTAACACCGGGGAGCTGTTTTTT
CASSLGGSNTGELFF
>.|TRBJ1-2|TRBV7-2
TGTGCCAGCAGCTTAGTGGACAGAGGCTATGGCTACACCTTC
CASSLVDRGYGYTF
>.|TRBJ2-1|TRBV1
TGCACCAGCAGCCAACACAGGGTCTACAATGAGCAGTTCTTC
CTSSQHRVYNEQFF
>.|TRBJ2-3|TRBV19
TGTGCCAGTAGTAAGCAACCCGACCGGACAGATACGCAGTATTTT
CASSKQPDRTDTQYF
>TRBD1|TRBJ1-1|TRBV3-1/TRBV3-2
TGTGCCAGCAGCCTGGACAGGGGGCACACTGAAGCTTTCTTT
CASSLDRGHTEAFF
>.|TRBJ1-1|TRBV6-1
TGTGCCAGCAGTGAATTCTCATCGGGAGTGAACACTGAAGCTTTCTTT
CASSEFSSGVNTEAFF
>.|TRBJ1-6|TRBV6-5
TGTGCCAGCCAAAAGACTAGACTCCCTAATTCACCCCTCCACTTT
CASQKTRLPNSPLHF
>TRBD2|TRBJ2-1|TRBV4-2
TGTGCCAGCAGCCATGAAGCGGGGGAGAGGTCCTACAATGAGCAGTTCTTC
CASSHEAGERSYNEQFF
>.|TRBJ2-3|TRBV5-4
TGTGCCAGCAGCTTGGGGGGTGGGGCAGATACGCAGTATTTT
CASSLGGGADTQYF
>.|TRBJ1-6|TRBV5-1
TGCGCCAGCAGCTGGAACGGGGGGGCAGTCAATTCACCCCTCCACTTT
CASSWNGGAVNSPLHF
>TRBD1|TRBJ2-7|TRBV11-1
TGTGCCAGCAGCCTCCGCGGACAGGGGGCACACGAGCAGTACTTC
CASSLRGQGAHEQYF
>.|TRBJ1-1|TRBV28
TGTGCCAGCAGTTTTCCACGGGCCACAGGGATTGAAGCTTTCTTT
CASSFPRATGIEAFF